The source of this TCR beta chain is a study of blood T cell repertoires in COVID-19 (TCRdb year 2020). Concerning the study at large: Collaborator samples came from the United States, Italy and Spain and covered acute and convalescent phases of COVID-19. The material from the prospective study consisted of cDNA or gDNA derived from T cells, B-cell-depleted T cells, or PBMCs. Subjects who had been exposed to COVID-19, were actively infected with it, or had recovered from it provided the deeply sampled blood TCRbeta repertoires that made up the dataset. The repertoires were made available in a free public database intended to serve as a resource for research on the immune response to SARS-CoV-2. Samples were obtained from the ongoing ImmuneRACE study (first 160 participants) and from roughly 1,300 subjects provided by 6 global collaborators. A de-identified subject ID, COVID-19 status, age in years and sex were almost always included in the sample metadata. Where available, HLA class I and class II types were taken from metadata supplied by the sample provider and were not determined by assay-based typing. Overall results and qualifications from the work: How much clinical and demographic metadata was included differed by source and by participant, and the metadata was provided uncurated.

For CDR1 and CDR2, the germline V gene (reference sequence) lists MNHEY and SMNVEV. The CDR3 spans 16 residues, from the cysteine through the phenylalanine. This entry keeps only the CDR3 DNA: 48 bases, framed from base 1. Trimming takes 6 bases off V and 1 base off J; junction bases not matched to a gene: 8. Details on this clone: It has no known antigen specificity. Per-base quality was not reported, and no clone a single base away is much larger than it.

Participants in the prospective study were enrolled through a virtual design, were aged about 18 to 90 years, and lived in 20 to 30 United States geographic areas. In the prospective study, cohorts were assigned on the basis of participant-reported clinical history obtained from a screening survey and a study questionnaire. Recovered participants in ImmuneRACE Cohort 3 were defined by two consecutive negative NP/OP PCR tests, clearance by a healthcare professional, or resolution of symptoms. In the prospective study, mobile phlebotomists collected whole blood, serum and a nasopharyngeal or oropharyngeal swab from each participant. Prospective study participants could optionally give additional blood draws and questionnaires over a 2-month period. Blood samples from the prospective study were shipped frozen or at room temperature prior to DNA extraction. TCRbeta CDR3 regions were amplified from genomic DNA by means of the immunoSEQ Assay, a bias-controlled multiplex PCR. Under the source paper's analysis protocol: The number of nucleated cells in each sample was estimated from the amplification of reference gene primers within the assay. To quantify the absolute abundance of each unique TCRbeta CDR3 rearrangement, sequence reads were collapsed and filtered. For each sample, productive Simpson clonality was calculated by taking the square root of Simpson's diversity index across productive rearrangements. TCRdb took this table from immuneACCESS and kept in-frame rearrangements with V and J called. Such tables lack part of the clones; where checked against another copy, unresolved V genes explain under half of the gap, and the rest is unexplained. V, J and clone size derive from that table, while D and trimming were established from the DNA sequence. This sample comprises 250,000 to 400,000 clones, around 90% of them detected only once. The leading ten clones occupy roughly 2.5% of the sample.

The specimen sequenced was PBMCs or T cells enriched from blood (not recorded which). The V gene is TRBV27 and the J gene is TRBJ1-1; 10 middle bases align to TRBD1. The TCR was taken from a man aged 55 to 69 who had recovered from COVID-19. The CDR3 protein: CASRPGQGRRNTEAFF. The sequenced DNA: TGTGCCAGCAGGCCGGGACAGGGGAGGCGGAACACTGAAGCTTTCTTT.